This record looks at one T cell receptor (beta chain) sequence and its context. The sample holds many counts of this clonotype. Its antigen is not yet known. No much larger clone is present one base from it, and per-base qualities are unavailable. The reads were generated on an Illumina NovaSeq 6000. TCR cDNA was synthesized by 5'RACE template switching, through which a universal primer site and unique molecular identifiers were introduced. cDNA synthesis was primed from both the TCR alpha and TCR beta constant segments. Libraries were amplified in two PCR steps, with sample barcodes and sequencing adapters added in the second step. Sequencing of the libraries was done on either Illumina HiSeq 2500 (2x100 bp) or NovaSeq (2x150 bp). Processing in the source paper ran as follows. Reads were demultiplexed and collapsed into UMI consensus sequences with MIGEC, and V(D)J alignment was performed with MiXCR. Vaccine-responding clonotypes were identified with edgeR using replicate PBMC samples, with FDR below 0.01 and a log2 fold change above 5 up to day 15 being required. CD4 or CD8 identity was assigned to each bulk clonotype according to whether the clonotype was present at higher abundance in the sequenced CD4 repertoire or the sequenced CD8 repertoire. TCRdb took the public reads, trimmed them with fastp at Q25, ran MiXCR for clone calling and kept in-frame beta chains. One record per CDR3 amino acid sequence lists the most common genes and DNA. The V and J calls and clone size come from TCRdb's table, not from the authors' own analysis. For this sample the table gives under 400,000 distinct CDR3 sequences, of which under 15% were detected only once. Around 3% of the sample is in the top ten clones.

Looking up the germline V gene (reference sequence) yields CDR1 DFQATT and CDR2 SNEGSKA. Reading from cysteine to phenylalanine, the CDR3 counts 15 amino acids. The only DNA kept is the CDR3, 45 bases in frame from the first base. V was cut back by 3 bases and J by 0 bases, leaving a gap of 15 bases between them. This specimen belongs to a study of T cells after yellow fever vaccination (dated by TCRdb to the late 2010s). Study-wide context: The SMART-Seq v4 Ultra Low Input RNA kit was used to prepare libraries from fractions with low cell numbers. Blood samples were taken at several timepoints before and after primary and secondary immunization, and bulk PBMC replicates and cell subsets were isolated. The cohort comprised two healthy male donors, one aged 18 to 30 and one aged 30 to 40 years. To track T-cell clones before and after primary and booster YFV17D yellow fever vaccination, bulk TCR alpha and beta repertoires were sequenced longitudinally.

Reading the label with the study, this specimen's treatment or condition is: live attenuated yellow fever vaccine strain. PBMCs were isolated from peripheral blood using a standard Ficoll-Paque protocol. CD4 and CD8 T-cell fractions were isolated with Dynabeads CD4 and CD8 positive selection kits. TriZol was used to extract RNA from bulk PBMCs, from CD4 and CD8 fractions, and from dextramer-positive and dextramer-negative fractions. Study-wide findings and limitations: Compared with the primary T-cell response, the secondary T-cell response was weaker but faster, peaking on day 5 rather than day 15. Because only a couple of donors were included in the study, the extent to which the findings can be generalized is limited. A small fraction of clonotypes showed up in both the CD4 and CD8 compartments, probably as a result of convergent recombination. Computational filtering was needed because FACS-sorted repertoires could contain abundant contaminating clonotypes from the bulk population. After the booster, most of the clones that had expanded following primary vaccination were detected again (almost 98% of CD4 and roughly 88% of CD8), which suggests that memory was broadly maintained.

The material was CD4+ T cells sorted from PBMCs, obtained 15 days after the yellow fever booster vaccination. The sequence joins TRBV20-1 to TRBJ2-7; TRBD1 is perhaps the D gene, given 6 matching bases. The source is a man aged 18 to 29 who received the YFV17D yellow fever vaccine. The CDR3 amino acid sequence is: CSASSDSWSSYEQYF. The nucleotide sequence reads as follows: TGCAGTGCTAGTTCGGACAGTTGGAGCTCCTACGAGCAGTACTTC.